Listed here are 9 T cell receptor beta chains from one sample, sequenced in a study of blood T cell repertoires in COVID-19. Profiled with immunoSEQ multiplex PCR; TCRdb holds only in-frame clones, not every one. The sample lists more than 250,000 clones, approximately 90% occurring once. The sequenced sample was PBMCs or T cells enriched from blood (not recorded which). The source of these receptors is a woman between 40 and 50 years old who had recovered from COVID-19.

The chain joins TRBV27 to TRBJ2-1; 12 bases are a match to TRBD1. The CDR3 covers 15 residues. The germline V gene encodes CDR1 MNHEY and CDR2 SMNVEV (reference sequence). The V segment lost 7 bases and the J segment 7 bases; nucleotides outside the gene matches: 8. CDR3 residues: CASKPGTGGWNEQFF. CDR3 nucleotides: TGTGCCAGCAAACCCGGGACAGGGGGCTGGAATGAGCAGTTCTTC.

The DNA for the CDR3 is TGTGCCAGCAGCTTTTCGGCGGGAGGGTCCTACGAGCAGTACTTC. It yields the protein CASSFSAGGSYEQYF. V is TRBV7-3 and J is TRBJ2-7, with TRBD2 matching 9 bases. The CDR3 contains 15 residues. The trim removed 3 bases at V and 1 base at J, leaving 4 bases unmatched. Germline assignment: CDR1 SGHTA and CDR2 FQGTGA.

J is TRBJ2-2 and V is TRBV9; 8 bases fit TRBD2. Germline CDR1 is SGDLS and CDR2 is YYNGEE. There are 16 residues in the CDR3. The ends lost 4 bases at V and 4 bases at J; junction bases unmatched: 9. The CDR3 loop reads CASSLTPGLVTGELFF. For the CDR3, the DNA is TGTGCCAGCAGCCTTACACCGGGACTAGTCACCGGGGAGCTGTTTTTT.

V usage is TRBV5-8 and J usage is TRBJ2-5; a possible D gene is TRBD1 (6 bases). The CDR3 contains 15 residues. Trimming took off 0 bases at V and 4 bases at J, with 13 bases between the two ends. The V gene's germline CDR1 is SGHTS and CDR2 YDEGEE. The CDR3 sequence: CASSLGQGKRETQYF. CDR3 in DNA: TGTGCCAGCAGCTTGGGCCAGGGGAAGAGAGAGACCCAGTACTTC.

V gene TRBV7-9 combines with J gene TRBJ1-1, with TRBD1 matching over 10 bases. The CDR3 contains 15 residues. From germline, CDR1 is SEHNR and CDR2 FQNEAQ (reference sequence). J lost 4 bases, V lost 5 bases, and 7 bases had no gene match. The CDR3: CASSPPGTGATEAFF. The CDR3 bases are TGTGCCAGCAGCCCGCCCGGGACAGGGGCCACTGAAGCTTTCTTT.

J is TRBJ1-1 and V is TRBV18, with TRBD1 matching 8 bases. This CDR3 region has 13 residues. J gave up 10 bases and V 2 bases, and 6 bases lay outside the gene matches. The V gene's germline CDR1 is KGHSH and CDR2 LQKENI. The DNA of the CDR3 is TGTGCCAGCTCACCAGTGACAGGGGATAGAGCTTTCTTT. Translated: CASSPVTGDRAFF.

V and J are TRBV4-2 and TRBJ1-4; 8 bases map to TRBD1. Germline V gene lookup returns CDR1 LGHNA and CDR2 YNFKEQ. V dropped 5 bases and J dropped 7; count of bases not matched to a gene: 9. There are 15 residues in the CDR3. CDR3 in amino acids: CASSTDRGRVEKLFF. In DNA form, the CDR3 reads TGTGCCAGCAGCACAGACAGGGGTAGGGTTGAAAAACTGTTTTTT.

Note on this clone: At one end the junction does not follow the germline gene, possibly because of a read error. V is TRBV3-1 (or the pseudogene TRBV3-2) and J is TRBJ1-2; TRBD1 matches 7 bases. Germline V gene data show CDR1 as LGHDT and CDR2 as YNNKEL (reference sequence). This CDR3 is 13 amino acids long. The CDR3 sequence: CASSQDLGTAPCF. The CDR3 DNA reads TGTGCCAGCAGCCAAGATTTGGGGACAGCCCCTTGTTTC.

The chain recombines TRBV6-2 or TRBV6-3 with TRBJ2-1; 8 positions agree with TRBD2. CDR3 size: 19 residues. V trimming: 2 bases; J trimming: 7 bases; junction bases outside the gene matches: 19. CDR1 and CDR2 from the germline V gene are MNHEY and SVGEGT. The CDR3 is CASSYLGGLAGNTGNEQFF. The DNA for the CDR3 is TGTGCCAGCAGTTACCTCGGGGGGCTAGCGGGTAACACCGGGAATGAGCAGTTCTTC.